What follows are 21 T cell receptor beta chains derived from one specimen sequenced in a study of beta chain features in type 1 diabetes. Study outcomes and limitations: Shorter TCRB CDR3s, moderately but significantly so, were found in Type 1 diabetes patients in all four CD4+ subsets.

Expressed TCRB transcripts were sequenced after all isolated RNA was converted to cDNA. Measured with immunoSEQ multiplex PCR; TCRdb has only the in-frame clones, and not every one. Among some 200,000 clones, 15% to 20% were seen once, and the ten largest hold more than 0.075%. No antigen is known for these receptors. The sample consisted of naive CD4+ T cells from blood. The receptors come from a young man with type 1 diabetes.

V and J are TRBV14 and TRBJ1-1; TRBD1 matches 11 bases. Germline V CDR1 and CDR2: SGHDN, FVKESK. Trimming cost V 4 bases and J 0 bases; bases outside gene matches: 4. The CDR3 is 16 residues long. The CDR3 nucleotides are TGTGCCAGCAGCCGGACAGGGGGCACCATGAACACTGAAGCTTTCTTT. Translation: CASSRTGGTMNTEAFF.

In DNA, the CDR3 is TGTGCCAGCACCCAAGCGGGCGGAAGCTCCTACGAGCAGTACTTC. Translation gives CASTQAGGSSYEQYF. The chain carries TRBV7-2 and TRBJ2-7; TRBD2 might be the D (6 bases). Trimming took off 7 bases at V and 0 bases at J, with 16 bases between the two ends. This CDR3 has 15 residues. Germline V CDR1 and CDR2: SGHTA, FQGNSA. Supplemented by reference TRBV7-2 and TRBJ2-7, the full variable domain reads GAGVSQSPSNKVTEKGKDVELRCDPISGHTALYWYRQSLGQGLEFLIYFQGNSAPDKSGLPSDRFSAERTGGSVSTLTIQRTQQEDSAVYLCASTQAGGSSYEQYFGPGTRLTVT.

The chain employs TRBV2 and TRBJ1-5; D is unclear. Germline V gives CDR1 SNHLY, CDR2 FYNNEI. V was pared by 2 bases and J by 4 bases, with 9 bases between. The CDR3 runs 14 residues. This CDR3 reads CASSENTANQPQHF. Here the CDR3 DNA reads TGTGCCAGCAGTGAAAATACAGCAAATCAGCCCCAGCATTTT.

Only a few counts were recorded for this clone. The chain has TRBV6-1 and TRBJ2-3; D could derive from TRBD1 or TRBD2 (5 bases each). Germline V gives CDR1 MNHNS, CDR2 SASEGT. The CDR3 has 14 residues. V dropped 3 bases and J dropped 1 base, with 8 bases sitting between them. The CDR3 coding sequence is TGTGCCAGCAGTGAGAGGGGAGGCACAGATACGCAGTATTTT. It codes for CASSERGGTDTQYF.

The chain uses TRBV30 and TRBJ1-4; a possible D gene is TRBD1 (5 bases). The CDR3 runs 15 residues. V gave up 3 bases and J gave up 4 bases, with 15 bases separating them. Per the germline V gene, CDR1 is GTSNPN and CDR2 is SVGIG (reference sequence). The CDR3, as DNA: TGTGCCTGGAGGGAGCGACAGATTTATAATGAAAAACTGTTTTTT. Translated, it gives CAWRERQIYNEKLFF.

The chain combines TRBV30 with TRBJ1-4; 7 nucleotides match TRBD1. The CDR3 consists of 13 residues. Germline loops: CDR1 GTSNPN, CDR2 SVGIG (reference sequence). The ends lost 3 bases at V and 7 bases at J; junction bases unmatched: 5. CDR3 bases: TGTGCCTGGAGCGCCGGGACAGCTGAAAAACTGTTTTTT. Translation gives CAWSAGTAEKLFF.

The chain joins TRBV29-1 to TRBJ2-5; D not resolved. V lost 4 bases, J lost 1 base, and 10 bases lay in between. CDR3 size: 13 residues. Germline V gene data show CDR1 as SQVTM and CDR2 as ANQGSEA. CDR3 sequence: CSVGGLTQETQYF. CDR3 DNA: TGCAGCGTTGGTGGGTTGACCCAAGAGACCCAGTACTTC.

This clone was seen a few times. The chain joins TRBV9 to TRBJ2-1; tentatively, D is TRBD2 (5 bases). The V and J ends lost 0 bases and 13 bases respectively, with 14 bases between them. The CDR3 has 13 residues. CDR1 SGDLS and CDR2 YYNGEE come from the germline V gene. This chain's CDR3 is CASSVGGPLPQFF. The DNA for the CDR3 is TGTGCCAGCAGCGTAGGAGGGCCCCTACCACAGTTCTTC.

In this sample, this clone turned up a few times. Other nucleotide sequences in the sample specify the same CDR3. J is TRBJ2-7 and V is TRBV30, with a weak D call TRBD2 (5 bases). From germline, CDR1 is GTSNPN and CDR2 SVGIG (reference sequence). This CDR3 contains 14 residues. With 0 bases removed from V and 0 bases from J, the gap between germline ends came to 9 bases. CDR3 residues: CAWSVGLSSYEQYF. The DNA for the CDR3 is TGTGCCTGGAGTGTAGGACTCAGCTCCTACGAGCAGTACTTC.

This chain uses TRBV7-9 with TRBJ2-1; D not certain. Germline V CDR1 and CDR2: SEHNR, FQNEAQ (reference sequence). The CDR3 runs to 13 residues. V gave up 1 base and J gave up 10 bases, with 11 bases separating them. CDR3 bases: TGTGCCAGCAGCTTAGAATCGGGCAGCGAGCAGTTCTTC. This sequence encodes CASSLESGSEQFF.

The chain joins TRBV9 to TRBJ1-2; 8 bases align to TRBD1. The germline CDR1 and CDR2 sequences are SGDLS and YYNGEE. This CDR3 has 14 amino acids. With 3 bases clipped from V and 9 bases from J, the junction kept 10 bases outside the gene matches. The CDR3 spells CASSAIGTGSSYTF. The CDR3 DNA is TGTGCCAGCAGCGCGATCGGGACAGGATCAAGCTACACCTTC.

This chain joins TRBV7-9 and TRBJ1-5; D might be TRBD1 (5 bases). In germline, CDR1 is SEHNR, CDR2 FQNEAQ (reference sequence). CDR3 size: 13 residues. Trimming took 3 bases from V and 7 from J, leaving 10 bases between them. The CDR3 region has the DNA TGTGCCAGCAGCTTTAGAGGGGACCAGCCCCAGCATTTT. Protein: CASSFRGDQPQHF.

The chain employs TRBV29-1 and TRBJ1-5; TRBD1 agrees at 9 bases. The junction had 8 bases not matched to a gene; V was cut back by 4 bases and J by 4 bases. The CDR3 length is 15 residues. Germline values: CDR1 SQVTM, CDR2 ANQGSEA. CDR3 sequence (DNA): TGCAGCGTTGGTGGGACAGGGTCTCCGAATCAGCCCCAGCATTTT. The encoded protein is CSVGGTGSPNQPQHF.

This clone was detected only a few times. The chain uses TRBV29-1 and TRBJ2-5, with TRBD1 matching 8 bases. The J call is uncertain, as TRBJ2-7 better fits the DNA end. The CDR3 has 14 amino acids. The germline V gene encodes CDR1 SQVTM and CDR2 ANQGSEA. The CDR3 loop reads CSAQNRQGSYEQYF. Here the CDR3 DNA reads TGCAGCGCCCAAAATCGACAGGGGTCCTACGAGCAGTACTTC.

This clone occurred a few times. Other DNA sequences of this sample code for an identical CDR3. The J gene is TRBJ2-7, the V gene TRBV5-1; D is undetermined. Trimming stripped 0 bases from V and 4 bases from J, with 2 bases between. From germline, CDR1 is SGHRS and CDR2 YFSETQ. The CDR3 consists of 11 residues. The CDR3 region is CASSLEYEQYF. CDR3 DNA sequence: TGCGCCAGCAGCTTGGAGTACGAGCAGTACTTC.

The genes are TRBV2 and TRBJ2-5; D unclear. Per germline, CDR1 SNHLY and CDR2 FYNNEI. CDR3 length: 15 residues. V lost 2 bases and J lost 0, with 10 bases in between. Written as DNA, the CDR3 is TGTGCCAGCAGTGAATTTGGATCAAACCAAGAGACCCAGTACTTC. Residues: CASSEFGSNQETQYF.

This clone was counted only a few times. This chain joins TRBV5-1 and TRBJ2-3, with 10 bases identical to TRBD2. The CDR3 has 15 residues. Trimming removed 4 bases from V and 2 bases from J; junction bases left unmatched: 4. The germline V gene encodes CDR1 SGHRS and CDR2 YFSETQ. The CDR3 loop is CASSTSGADTDTQYF. The DNA of the CDR3 is TGCGCCAGCAGCACTAGCGGGGCAGACACAGATACGCAGTATTTT.

The chain carries TRBV5-6 and TRBJ2-1, with TRBD2 as a possible D gene (6 bases). Germline V CDR1 and CDR2: SGHDT, YYEEEE. This CDR3 has 13 amino acids. Trimming stripped 1 base from V and 9 bases from J, with 11 bases between. CDR3 DNA sequence: TGTGCCAGCAGCTTGCTAGCGCGGGGTGAGCAGTTCTTC. Amino acids: CASSLLARGEQFF.

CDR3: CASSLQDLDEQFF. DNA for the CDR3: TGTGCCAGCAGTCTTCAAGATTTGGATGAGCAGTTCTTC. The rearrangement links TRBV2 to TRBJ2-1, with unresolved D. Trimming left V 5 bases short and J 8 bases short, with 13 bases between. The CDR3 has 13 amino acids. Germline V lookup: CDR1 SNHLY, CDR2 FYNNEI.

This clone turned up a few times. This chain connects TRBV23-1 to TRBJ2-5; the match to TRBD2 covers 8 bases. TRBV23-1 is labeled an ORF, and its function is uncertain. CDR3 size: 15 residues. V lost 2 bases and J lost 5; bases outside the gene matches: 7. CDR3 sequence: CASSQQAGVGETQYF. Written as DNA, the CDR3 is TGCGCCAGCAGTCAACAAGCGGGAGTAGGGGAGACCCAGTACTTC.

This clone was picked up a small number of times. The V call is TRBV19, the J call TRBJ2-1, with 13 positions matching TRBD2. The CDR3 is made up of 17 amino acids. With 4 bases clipped from V and 6 bases from J, the junction kept 9 bases outside the gene matches. Germline V gene sequence: CDR1 LNHDA, CDR2 SQIVND (reference sequence). The CDR3 protein is CASSKTSGRSSGNEQFF. The DNA for the CDR3 is TGTGCCAGTAGTAAGACTAGCGGGAGGTCTTCTGGCAATGAGCAGTTCTTC.